Below, 8 T cell receptor beta chains from the same sample are listed, as sequenced in a study of T cells after somatic rescue of genetic block. Sequencing used immunoSEQ multiplex PCR; TCRdb keeps in-frame clones, though not all of them. In the table there are approximately 100,000 clones, approximately 90% of which are singletons. Material: peripheral blood mononuclear cells (PBMCs). The receptor source for this set is a woman aged 18-35 years.

This clone was detected only once. The V gene is TRBV11-1, the J gene TRBJ2-1; D remains ambiguous. The CDR3 sequence is 12 residues long. Per germline, CDR1 SGHAT and CDR2 FQDESV (reference sequence). The ends were cut back, 5 bases at V and 6 bases at J, with 8 bases in the middle. The CDR3 DNA sequence: TGTGCCAGCAGCCCACCCACCAATGAGCAGTTCTTC. Translation: CASSPPTNEQFF.

This clone has just one count. The rearrangement uses TRBV11-2 and TRBJ2-6; the D is unclear. V was clipped by 1 base and J by 0 bases, with 10 bases between them. The CDR3 length is 17 residues. Germline lookup yields CDR1 SGHAT and CDR2 FQNNGV. The CDR3 is CASSLVWRSSGANVLTF. In nucleotides, the CDR3 is TGTGCCAGCAGCTTAGTTTGGCGGTCCTCTGGGGCCAACGTCCTGACTTTC.

The V and J genes are TRBV28 and TRBJ1-3; TRBD1 matches 10 bases. This CDR3 has 17 residues. V shed 6 bases and J 4 bases; nucleotides not matched to a gene: 12. The germline V gene encodes CDR1 MDHEN and CDR2 SYDVKM. The CDR3 reads CASRTDRGPGFGNTIYF. Here the CDR3 DNA reads TGTGCCAGCAGGACTGACAGGGGGCCAGGTTTCGGAAACACCATATATTTT.

The gene calls are TRBV30 and TRBJ2-5; 8 nucleotides agree with TRBD1. The ends lost 4 bases at V and 5 bases at J; junction bases unmatched: 6. This CDR3 contains 13 residues. Germline CDR1 GTSNPN, CDR2 SVGIG (reference sequence). This CDR3 is CAWMTQGVETQYF. The CDR3 DNA is TGTGCCTGGATGACACAGGGGGTGGAGACCCAGTACTTC.

This chain uses TRBV5-4 with TRBJ1-1, with 7 bases aligning to TRBD1. The V gene's germline CDR1 is SGHNT and CDR2 YYREEE (reference sequence). The CDR3 runs to 16 residues. The trim removed 0 bases at V and 1 base at J, leaving 6 bases unmatched. The CDR3 coding sequence is TGTGCCAGCAGCTTGGGAGGGGGCCAGCCGAACACTGAAGCTTTCTTT. It encodes CASSLGGGQPNTEAFF.

The CDR3 DNA follows: TGTGCCAGCAGCCCGACAATAGTCGGCTACACCTTC. Its translation: CASSPTIVGYTF. This chain links TRBV28 with TRBJ1-2; D gene uncertain. Per the germline V gene, CDR1 is MDHEN and CDR2 is SYDVKM. The CDR3 has 12 amino acids. V was pared by 6 bases and J by 8 bases, with 13 bases between.

The genes are TRBV19 and TRBJ1-4; D is perhaps TRBD1 (5 bases). V was shortened by 5 bases and J by 5 bases, with 15 bases between the two germline ends. The CDR3 contains 15 residues. Germline-derived CDR1 and CDR2 are LNHDA and SQIVND (reference sequence). This CDR3 is CASSPRDEWNEKLFF. DNA for the CDR3: TGTGCCAGTAGTCCCCGGGACGAGTGGAATGAAAAACTGTTTTTT.

The V call is TRBV6-1, the J call TRBJ2-7; the match to TRBD1 covers 7 bases. The V gene's germline CDR1 is MNHNS and CDR2 SASEGT. Unmatched junction bases numbered 9, after V lost 4 bases and J lost 3 bases. CDR3 length equals 15 residues. CDR3 amino acids: CASSGGGQSYYEQYF. The CDR3 coding sequence is TGTGCCAGCAGTGGAGGGGGACAGTCCTACTACGAGCAGTACTTC.